The clone carrying this T cell receptor (beta chain) occurred many times. Its antigen is currently unknown. This specimen comes from a study of T cells in Graves' hyperthyroidism and ophthalmopathy. Notes on the study in general: Separating ophthalmopathy from stable hyperthyroidism was achieved by a 13 V-J model.

Researchers amplified the TCR beta CDR3 regions from RNA transcripts. The HTBI primer set was used in a first-round RT-PCR of the TCR CDR3. TCRdb re-called the multiplex PCR reads through MiXCR, storing one row per CDR3 protein. The table has approximately 410,000 distinct CDR3 sequences, around 15% seen once. The CDR3 totals 15 residues. Germline CDR1 reads MNHNS; CDR2 reads SASEGT. The V end lost 0 bases, the J end lost 8 bases, and 14 bases lay between the germline ends. Sequences were obtained from blood. The chain combines TRBV6-1 with TRBJ1-3; D gene unclear. The sequence was obtained from a woman aged 18-35 years with Graves' hyperthyroidism. The CDR3 spells CASSEAYGPGYTIYF. The CDR3 DNA reads as TGTGCCAGCAGTGAAGCTTACGGTCCGGGTTACACCATATATTTT.